The 4 T cell receptor beta chains below all came from one sample that was sequenced in a study of OX40 agonist ivuxolimab in advanced cancers. TCRdb's copy holds only in-frame clones and misses some; the assay was immunoSEQ multiplex PCR. The data contain about 63,000 clones, roughly nine tenths of them seen just once; the ten biggest clones take up approximately 0.8%. Sequencing was performed on CD4+ or CD8+ T cells sorted from blood, taken in a trial of the OX40 agonist ivuxolimab. All receptors derive from an adult with an advanced solid tumor such as melanoma, head and neck, liver or kidney cancer.

The chain uses TRBV19 and TRBJ1-4; the D gene is possibly TRBD1 (6 bases). Germline values: CDR1 LNHDA, CDR2 SQIVND (reference sequence). The CDR3 totals 15 residues. Trimming took off 7 bases at V and 4 bases at J, with 16 bases between the two ends. The CDR3: CASTTPRGGNEKLFF. Written as DNA, the CDR3 is TGTGCCAGTACCACACCCAGGGGAGGTAATGAAAAACTGTTTTTT. Filled out from reference TRBV19 and TRBJ1-4, the complete variable domain reads DGGITQSPKYLFRKEGQNVTLSCEQNLNHDAMYWYRQDPGQGLRLIYYSQIVNDFQKGDIAEGYSVSREKKESFPLTVTSAQKNPTAFYLCASTTPRGGNEKLFFGSGTQLSVL.

This clone was recorded only once. The chain is built from TRBV23-1 and TRBJ1-2; D gene unclear. TRBV23-1 is treated as an ORF (open reading frame) with a function not yet certain. This CDR3 contains 15 residues. V lost 4 bases to trimming and J lost 4 bases, with 16 bases between them. The CDR3 here is CASSRAGLGPYGYTF. The DNA for the CDR3 is TGCGCCAGCAGTCGGGCGGGGTTGGGCCCCTATGGCTACACCTTC.

The V and J genes are TRBV6-1 and TRBJ1-3, with D maybe TRBD1 (6 bases). CDR1 and CDR2 from the germline V gene are MNHNS and SASEGT. CDR3 length: 15 amino acids. V was shortened by 6 bases and J by 8 bases, with 20 bases between the two germline ends. The CDR3 region is CASREQGEVVYTIYF. The CDR3 DNA follows: TGTGCCAGCAGAGAACAGGGAGAAGTCGTATACACCATATATTTT.

The chain combines TRBV29-1 with TRBJ2-1; 9 nucleotides line up with TRBD2. The CDR3 runs to 12 residues. The V and J ends lost 8 bases and 8 bases, in that order; junction bases with no gene match: 7. Germline V gives CDR1 SQVTM, CDR2 ANQGSEA. CDR3 sequence reads: CSLRTSVDEQFF. In DNA form, the CDR3 reads TGCAGCTTGCGGACTAGCGTCGATGAGCAGTTCTTC.